This TCR beta chain was captured in a study of shared clonotypes between healthy human individuals. Germline CDR1 and CDR2: MGHRA and YSYEKL. The V end lost 4 bases, the J end lost 7 bases, and 17 bases lay between the germline ends. CDR3 length: 16 residues. Findings and limits, study-wide: Generally, naive subsets came out with larger estimated richness than memory subsets. Clonotypes shared by all four sorted-subset donors had higher generation probabilities than non-shared clonotypes. Only blood samples were collected, and tissue repertoires likely differ.

Only in-frame clones appear in the TCRdb table, and some are missing; sequencing was by immunoSEQ multiplex PCR. This sample carries a few million clones, 85% to 95% of them seen once, and the ten largest clones take 0.14%. This clone has more than one count but fewer than ten. Its target is unknown. This chain uses TRBV4-1 with TRBJ1-6; D is unclear. The material sequenced was naive CD4+ T cells sorted from blood. Subset here: CD45RA+ positively selected. The sequence derives from a young man in good health. This chain's CDR3 is CASSRNARTANSPLHF. The CDR3 bases are TGCGCCAGCAGCCGTAACGCCCGGACGGCAAATTCACCCCTCCACTTT.